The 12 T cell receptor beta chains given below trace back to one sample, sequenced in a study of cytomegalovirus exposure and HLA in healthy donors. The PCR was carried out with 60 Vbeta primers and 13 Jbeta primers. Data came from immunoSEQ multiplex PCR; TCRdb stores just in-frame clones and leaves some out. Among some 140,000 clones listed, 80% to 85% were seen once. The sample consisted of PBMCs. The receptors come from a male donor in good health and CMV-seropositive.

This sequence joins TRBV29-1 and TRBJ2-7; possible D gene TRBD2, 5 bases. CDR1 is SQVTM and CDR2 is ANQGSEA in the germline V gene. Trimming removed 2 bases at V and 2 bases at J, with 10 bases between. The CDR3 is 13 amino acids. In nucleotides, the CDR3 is TGCAGCGTTGAACTAGCCAGTACCTACGAGCAGTACTTC. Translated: CSVELASTYEQYF.

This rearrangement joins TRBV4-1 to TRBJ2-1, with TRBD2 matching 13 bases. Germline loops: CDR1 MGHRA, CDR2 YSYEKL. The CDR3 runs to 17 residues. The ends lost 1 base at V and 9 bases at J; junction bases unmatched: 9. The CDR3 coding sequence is TGCGCCAGCAGCCAAGGGGTCACTAGCGGGAGGGAGGGTGAGCAGTTCTTC. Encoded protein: CASSQGVTSGREGEQFF.

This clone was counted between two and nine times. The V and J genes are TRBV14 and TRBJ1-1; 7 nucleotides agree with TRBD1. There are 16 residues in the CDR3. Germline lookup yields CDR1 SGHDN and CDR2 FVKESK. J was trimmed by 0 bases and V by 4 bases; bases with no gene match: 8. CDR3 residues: CASSPSIGTVNTEAFF. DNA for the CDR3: TGTGCCAGCAGCCCTTCAATAGGGACAGTGAACACTGAAGCTTTCTTT.

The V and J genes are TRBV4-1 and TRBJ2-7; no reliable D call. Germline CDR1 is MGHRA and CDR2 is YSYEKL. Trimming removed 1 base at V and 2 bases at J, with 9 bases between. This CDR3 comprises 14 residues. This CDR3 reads CASSQGWPTYEQYF. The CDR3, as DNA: TGCGCCAGCAGCCAAGGATGGCCCACCTACGAGCAGTACTTC.

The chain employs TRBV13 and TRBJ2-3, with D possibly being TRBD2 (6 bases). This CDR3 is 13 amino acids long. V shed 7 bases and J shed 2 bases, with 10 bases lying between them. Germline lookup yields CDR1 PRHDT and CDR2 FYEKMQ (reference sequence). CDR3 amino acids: CASTREVTDTQYF. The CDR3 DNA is TGTGCCAGCACCAGGGAGGTCACAGATACGCAGTATTTT.

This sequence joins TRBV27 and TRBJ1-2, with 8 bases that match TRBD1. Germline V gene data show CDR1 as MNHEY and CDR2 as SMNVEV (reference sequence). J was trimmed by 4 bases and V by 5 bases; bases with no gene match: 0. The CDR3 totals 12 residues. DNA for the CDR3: TGTGCCAGCAGTGGACAGGGCTATGGCTACACCTTC. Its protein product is CASSGQGYGYTF.

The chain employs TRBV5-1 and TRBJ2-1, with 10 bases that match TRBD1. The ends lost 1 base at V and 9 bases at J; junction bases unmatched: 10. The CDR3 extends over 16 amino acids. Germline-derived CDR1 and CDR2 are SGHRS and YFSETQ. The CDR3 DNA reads TGCGCCAGCAGCTTGTCAAGGGACAGGGGCGTTTTTGAGCAGTTCTTC. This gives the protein CASSLSRDRGVFEQFF.

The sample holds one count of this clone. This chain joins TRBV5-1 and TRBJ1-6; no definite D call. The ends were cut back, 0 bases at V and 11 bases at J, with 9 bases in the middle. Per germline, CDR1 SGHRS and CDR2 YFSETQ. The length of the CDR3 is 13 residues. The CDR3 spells CASSLVAGTPLHF. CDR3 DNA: TGCGCCAGCAGCTTGGTTGCGGGGACACCCCTCCACTTT.

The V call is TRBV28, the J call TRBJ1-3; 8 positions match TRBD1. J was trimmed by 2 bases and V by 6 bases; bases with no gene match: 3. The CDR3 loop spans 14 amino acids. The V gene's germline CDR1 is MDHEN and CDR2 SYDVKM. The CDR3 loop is CASRPTGAGNTIYF. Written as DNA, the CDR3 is TGTGCCAGCAGACCGACAGGGGCTGGAAACACCATATATTTT.

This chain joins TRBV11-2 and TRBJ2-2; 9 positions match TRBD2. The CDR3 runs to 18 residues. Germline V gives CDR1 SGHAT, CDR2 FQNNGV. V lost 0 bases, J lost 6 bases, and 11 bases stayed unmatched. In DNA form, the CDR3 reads TGTGCCAGCAGCTTAGACCTGTGGGCGGGAGGGCGATCCGGGGAGCTGTTTTTT. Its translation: CASSLDLWAGGRSGELFF.

CDR3 in amino acids: CASSRGTPGLAGGGDTQYF. In nucleotides, the CDR3 is TGCGCCAGCAGCCGTGGAACGCCGGGACTAGCGGGAGGGGGGGATACGCAGTATTTT. The V and J genes are TRBV4-1 and TRBJ2-3, with 16 bases aligning to TRBD2. The CDR3 contains 19 residues. In germline, CDR1 is MGHRA, CDR2 YSYEKL. The trim removed 4 bases at V and 6 bases at J, leaving 13 bases unmatched.

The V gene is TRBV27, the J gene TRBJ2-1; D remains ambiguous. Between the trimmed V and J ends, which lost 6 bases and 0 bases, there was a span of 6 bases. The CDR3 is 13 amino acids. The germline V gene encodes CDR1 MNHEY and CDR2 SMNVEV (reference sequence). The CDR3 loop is CASSNYSYNEQFF. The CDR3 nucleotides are TGTGCCAGCAGCAACTACTCCTACAATGAGCAGTTCTTC.